The 3 T cell receptor beta chains in this list originate from one sample, sequenced in a study of CD8+ T cells in alopecia areata. The treatment is: oral pan-JAK inhibitor, 5-10 mg twice daily. As the sequencing template, cDNA was produced by extracting RNA and reverse transcribing it. Measured with immunoSEQ multiplex PCR; TCRdb has only the in-frame clones, and not every one. The table has around 100,000 clones, about 44% seen once. The material sequenced was CD8+ T cells sorted from blood, taken at week 24, from a patient treated with tofacitinib. The receptors derive from a human donor with alopecia areata.

For this clone: Relative to the germline gene, one junction end is altered; a read error may explain this. V is TRBV4-1 and J is TRBJ2-3, with unresolved D. The CDR3 runs 14 residues. CDR1 is MGHRA and CDR2 is YSYEKL in the germline V gene. The CDR3 DNA reads TGCACCAGCAGCCAAGAGTCACCCACAGATACGCAGTATTTT. It yields the protein CTSSQESPTDTQYF.

The V call is TRBV5-4, the J call TRBJ2-2; D might be TRBD2 (5 bases). There are 14 residues in the CDR3. CDR1 and CDR2 (germline): SGHNT, YYREEE (reference sequence). V was shortened by 2 bases and J by 7 bases, with 12 bases between the two germline ends. For the CDR3, the DNA is TGTGCCAGCAGCTTACTAGGAACTGGCGGGGAGCTGTTTTTT. It encodes CASSLLGTGGELFF. The full variable domain, completed using reference TRBV5-4 and TRBJ2-2, is ETGVTQSPTHLIKTRGQQVTLRCSSQSGHNTVSWYQQALGQGPQFIFQYYREEENGRGNFPPRFSGLQFPNYSSELNVNALELDDSALYLCASSLLGTGGELFFGEGSRLTVL.

The CDR3 loop is CASRSSGTDTQYF. DNA of the CDR3: TGTGCCAGTAGGTCTAGCGGCACAGATACGCAGTATTTT. This sequence joins TRBV19 and TRBJ2-3, with D maybe TRBD2 (6 bases). CDR3 length: 13 amino acids. CDR1 and CDR2 from the germline V gene are LNHDA and SQIVND (reference sequence). Trimming pared 6 bases from V and 1 base from J, leaving 8 bases between.